A single sample is the source of the 20 T cell receptor beta chains below, sequenced in a study of blood T cell repertoires in COVID-19. Libraries were prepared by immunoSEQ multiplex PCR; TCRdb keeps only in-frame clonotypes and omits some of them. The sample holds about 83,000 clones, approximately 80% seen once. The material sequenced was peripheral blood. The receptor source for this set is a woman of 80 years or more with acute or convalescent COVID-19.

The sample holds a few counts of this clone. This chain connects TRBV28 to TRBJ1-1, with a weak D call TRBD1 (5 bases). The germline gives CDR1 MDHEN, CDR2 SYDVKM. The V end was cut by 6 bases, the J end by 8 bases, with 13 bases between. The CDR3 is made up of 12 amino acids. This chain's CDR3 is CASSLTASEAFF. The CDR3, as DNA: TGTGCCAGCAGCTTGACAGCGTCAGAAGCTTTCTTT.

The V and J genes are TRBV12-5 and TRBJ2-4, with TRBD1 identical over 8 bases. Germline-derived CDR1 and CDR2 are LGHNT and FRNRAP. This CDR3 contains 16 residues. V shed 6 bases and J 0 bases; nucleotides not matched to a gene: 7. The CDR3 here is CASGLTGEVAKNIQYF. DNA of the CDR3: TGTGCTAGTGGCCTGACAGGGGAAGTAGCCAAAAACATTCAGTACTTC.

The genes are TRBV9 and TRBJ1-6; D is unclear. There are 14 residues in the CDR3. Trimming stripped 2 bases from V and 5 bases from J, with 8 bases between. Germline V gene sequence: CDR1 SGDLS, CDR2 YYNGEE. The CDR3 DNA reads as TGTGCCAGCAGCGTGGGCCCAGATAATTCACCCCTCCACTTT. Translating gives CASSVGPDNSPLHF.

The CDR3, as DNA: TGTGCCAGCACTTCTAGCGGGGGTTACCAAGAGACCCAGTACTTC. Its protein product is CASTSSGGYQETQYF. The chain has TRBV28 and TRBJ2-5; 10 nucleotides agree with TRBD2. Germline trimming cut 7 bases from V and 0 bases from J; bases unmatched to any gene: 5. The CDR3 is made up of 15 amino acids. CDR1 and CDR2 (germline): MDHEN, SYDVKM.

The chain uses TRBV9 and TRBJ2-4; 7 positions agree with TRBD1. Trimming at V came to 4 bases and at J to 5 bases, leaving 9 bases not matched to a gene. Germline V CDR1 and CDR2: SGDLS, YYNGEE. The CDR3 totals 15 residues. The CDR3 protein is CASSQSTGYENIQYF. The CDR3 DNA is TGTGCCAGCAGCCAATCGACAGGGTACGAAAACATTCAGTACTTC.

In this sample, this clone turned up a few times. The J gene is TRBJ2-1, the V gene TRBV24-1, with TRBD1 matching over 9 bases. V lost 5 bases and J lost 8; bases outside the gene matches: 15. Germline V gives CDR1 KGHDR, CDR2 SFDVKD. This CDR3 spans 17 amino acids. The DNA of the CDR3 is TGTGCCACCAGTGTCTCGAACGGACAGGGGTGGGTAGATGAGCAGTTCTTC. Its protein is CATSVSNGQGWVDEQFF.

The rearrangement uses TRBV3-1 (or the pseudogene TRBV3-2) and TRBJ1-5, with 8 bases lining up with TRBD1. The V segment lost 0 bases and the J segment 7 bases; nucleotides outside the gene matches: 5. This CDR3 is 15 amino acids long. Germline V gene lookup returns CDR1 LGHDT and CDR2 YNNKEL (reference sequence). The CDR3: CASSQEQGAGQPQHF. The CDR3 DNA reads as TGTGCCAGCAGCCAAGAGCAGGGGGCCGGCCAGCCCCAGCATTTT.

The rearrangement joins TRBV11-2 to TRBJ2-1, with D tentatively TRBD1 (6 bases). Germline values: CDR1 SGHAT, CDR2 FQNNGV. The CDR3 is 15 residues long. Trimming removed 5 bases from V and 1 base from J, with 12 bases in between. CDR3 nucleotide sequence: TGTGCCAGCAGCCAAGGGGACACATCCTACAATGAGCAGTTCTTC. Amino acid sequence: CASSQGDTSYNEQFF.

This clone has just a few counts. The chain combines TRBV21-1 with TRBJ1-5; whether TRBD1, the table's D call, matches the DNA was not checked. TRBV21-1 is a documented pseudogene. The CDR3 totals 18 residues. DNA of the CDR3: TGTGCCAGCAGCAGTTCGGACAGTATACACCCGGGCAATCAGCCCCAGCATTTT. Amino acids: CASSSSDSIHPGNQPQHF.

V gene TRBV7-2 combines with J gene TRBJ2-2; the D is unclear. V was shortened by 1 base and J by 2 bases, with 5 bases between the two germline ends. The CDR3 is 14 amino acids. The germline CDR1 and CDR2 sequences are SGHTA and FQGNSA. The CDR3 spells CASSLGGNTGELFF. The CDR3 nucleotides are TGTGCCAGCAGCTTAGGAGGTAACACCGGGGAGCTGTTTTTT.

Here the CDR3 DNA reads TGTGCCAGCAGCCAAGCAAGGAGCTACAATGAGCAGTTCTTC. Translation: CASSQARSYNEQFF. The chain carries TRBV3-1 (or the pseudogene TRBV3-2) and TRBJ2-1; no clear D gene. From germline, CDR1 is LGHDT and CDR2 YNNKEL (reference sequence). This CDR3 has 14 amino acids. V lost 1 base and J 3 bases, leaving 7 bases between the germline ends.

This sequence joins TRBV9 and TRBJ1-5, with no clear D. Germline V CDR1 and CDR2: SGDLS, YYNGEE. The CDR3 loop spans 13 amino acids. The V gene lost 3 bases and the J gene lost 0 bases, with 4 bases spanning the gap. The CDR3 reads CASSGSSNQPQHF. The CDR3 coding sequence is TGTGCCAGCAGCGGGAGTAGCAATCAGCCCCAGCATTTT.

This chain uses TRBV11-2 with TRBJ2-3; TRBD2 agrees at 11 bases. V lost 1 base to trimming and J lost 3 bases; unmatched junction nucleotides: 9. The CDR3 is 18 residues long. Looked up from germline, CDR1 is SGHAT and CDR2 is FQNNGV. The CDR3 here is CASSLGALAGGVTDTQYF. The CDR3 region has the DNA TGTGCCAGCAGCTTAGGGGCGCTAGCGGGGGGTGTAACAGATACGCAGTATTTT.

The chain combines TRBV19 with TRBJ1-5, with 7 bases identical to TRBD1. Germline V lookup: CDR1 LNHDA, CDR2 SQIVND (reference sequence). The CDR3 is 17 amino acids. V was pared by 3 bases and J by 6 bases, with 14 bases of the junction left unmatched. The CDR3 nucleotides read TGTGCCAGTAGTATGACAGGGATGGTAAGAGGGGGTCAGCCCCAGCATTTT. Residues: CASSMTGMVRGGQPQHF.

As DNA, the CDR3 is TGTGCCAGCAGCCAAGAAGGGACAGGGTCAGGAGAAAAACTGTTTTTT. Translation gives CASSQEGTGSGEKLFF. The chain combines TRBV4-2 with TRBJ1-4, with 9 bases identical to TRBD1. The ends lost 0 bases at V and 8 bases at J; junction bases unmatched: 7. CDR1 and CDR2 from the germline V gene are LGHNA and YNFKEQ. CDR3 length equals 16 residues.

The chain carries TRBV9 and TRBJ2-5; a weak D match, TRBD1 (6 bases). Germline CDR1 is SGDLS and CDR2 is YYNGEE. The ends were cut back, 3 bases at V and 2 bases at J, with 17 bases in the middle. The CDR3 covers 16 residues. CDR3 in amino acids: CASSAGPGQGQETQYF. CDR3 coding DNA: TGTGCCAGCAGCGCGGGACCCGGGCAGGGGCAAGAGACCCAGTACTTC. Full variable domain (missing parts from reference TRBV9 and TRBJ2-5): DSGVTQTPKHLITATGQRVTLRCSPRSGDLSVYWYQQSLDQGLQFLIQYYNGEERAKGNILERFSAQQFPDLHSELNLSSLELGDSALYFCASSAGPGQGQETQYFGPGTRLLVL.

The table lists this clone with a count of one. The chain has TRBV27 and TRBJ1-5; 9 nucleotides line up with TRBD1. The germline gives CDR1 MNHEY, CDR2 SMNVEV (reference sequence). V shed 6 bases, J shed 5 bases, and the junction held 5 bases outside the gene matches. The length of the CDR3 is 14 residues. The CDR3 DNA reads as TGTGCCAGCAGGGGGACAGGGAATTATCAGCCCCAGCATTTT. The encoded protein is CASRGTGNYQPQHF.

The chain joins TRBV3-1 (or the pseudogene TRBV3-2) to TRBJ1-5; D unclear. The CDR3 sequence is 14 residues long. The V gene's germline CDR1 is LGHDT and CDR2 YNNKEL (reference sequence). V gave up 4 bases and J gave up 4 bases, with 11 bases separating them. The CDR3 protein is CASSLAGNNQPQHF. The CDR3 coding sequence is TGTGCCAGCAGCCTCGCGGGGAATAATCAGCCCCAGCATTTT.

The genes are TRBV7-9 and TRBJ2-7; 7 positions match TRBD1. Germline trimming cut 1 base from V and 4 bases from J; bases unmatched to any gene: 10. The CDR3 runs 16 residues. Germline V CDR1 and CDR2: SEHNR, FQNEAQ (reference sequence). The CDR3 loop is CASSLDTEGQIYEQYF. The DNA of the CDR3 is TGTGCCAGCAGCTTAGATACCGAGGGACAGATATACGAGCAGTACTTC.

This clone was recorded a few times. This chain connects TRBV7-9 to TRBJ2-1, with D tentatively TRBD1 (5 bases). Germline CDR1 and CDR2: SEHNR and FQNEAQ (reference sequence). Trimming removed 5 bases from V and 2 bases from J, with 13 bases in between. The CDR3 is 15 residues long. The CDR3 DNA reads TGTGCCAGCAGCCAGGACACCCGACCCTACAATGAGCAGTTCTTC. Translating it yields CASSQDTRPYNEQFF.